This TCR beta chain was documented in a study of shared clonotypes between healthy human individuals. Whole-study results and caveats: The four-donor shared clonotypes exceeded non-shared clonotypes in generation probability, with non-shared ones scoring lower.

Per germline, CDR1 SGHRS and CDR2 YFSETQ. Between the trimmed V and J ends, which lost 0 bases and 1 base, there was a span of 10 bases. The CDR3 contains 15 residues. TCRdb's copy holds only in-frame clones and misses some; the assay was immunoSEQ multiplex PCR. The sample includes around 1.6 million clones, about 98% seen only once; the top ten take 0.45%. Comments on this clone: The target antigen is unknown.

The J gene is TRBJ1-1, the V gene TRBV5-1; D may be TRBD1 (5 bases). The receptor's source is a man aged 30 to 39 in good health. Sequenced material: naive CD4+ T cells sorted from blood. Subset described: CD45RA+ positively selected. CDR3 in DNA: TGCGCCAGCAGCTTGGACAGGATGAGGAACACTGAAGCTTTCTTT. It is translated as CASSLDRMRNTEAFF.